The rows below give T cell receptor beta chains drawn from one sample of a study of cytomegalovirus exposure and HLA in healthy donors. This table comes from immunoSEQ multiplex PCR, and its TCRdb copy is limited to in-frame clones, with some not included. The data hold approximately 200,000 clones, with under 90% observed a single time. The sample consisted of PBMCs. All receptors come from a boy aged 2 to 10 in good health and CMV-seronegative. Both conserved end residues are trimmed from each CDR3.

V | CDR3
TRBV7-2 | ASSLVGGASPLH
TRBV7-9 | ASSFLLVDEQY
TRBV7-8 | ASSSSGGIPREQY
TRBV2 | ASSVGQGARMNTEAF
TRBV7-9 | ASTNTGGWDTEAF
TRBV15 | ATSRGTGEGYT
TRBV5-6 | ASSPFRSGGETQY
TRBV29-1 | SALMRLAGETQY
TRBV5-1 | ASSLRLVGPDTQY
TRBV7-2 | ASSLHGSLGGGTQY
TRBV7-2 | ASSPFHRTSGYNEQF
TRBV5-6 | ASSSPHRGRYEQY
TRBV9 | ASSVELDYNEQF
TRBV7-6 | ASSLRGTSGDNEQF
TRBV2 | ASSEAGDAGYGYT
TRBV6-1 | ASSEATGLATEAF
TRBV14 | ASSQQGIEGYT
TRBV11-2 | ASSLDFPGYGYT
TRBV7-2 | ASSLAIAGYTDTQY
TRBV6-6 | ASTDYRANYGYT
TRBV6-1 | ASSVDRGQRNQPQH
TRBV4-3 | ASSPRLAGSYNEQF
TRBV9 | ASSVSGGTEAF
TRBV4-2 | ASSHSAGTEYNEQY
TRBV6-5 | ASSYRQGGYEQY
TRBV5-1 | ASSFRGADEKLF
TRBV9 | ASSATGSYGYT
TRBV10-1 | ASSRQTANYGYT
TRBV5-1 | ASSLTGSYEQY
TRBV30 | AWDGGGEAF
TRBV27 | ASKAGGAGDTIY
TRBV5-6 | ASSSSGGPEKLF
TRBV7-2 | ASSLYRTSGRQF
TRBV7-2 | ASSLRRTGGSREPQH
TRBV7-8 | ASSLVREGNYGYT
TRBV7-2 | ASSVPTSGGTLTDTQY
TRBV4-3 | ASSLREGVKTGANVLT
TRBV7-9 | ASSPGGSGGANEQF
TRBV7-9 | ASSPGQGSSYEQY
TRBV6-5 | ASSYEGARHEQY
TRBV5-1 | ASSPNTGDSYGYT
TRBV6-8 | ASIPREQGPLNQETQY
TRBV5-1 | ASSLVGGEGTDTQY
TRBV5-1 | ASSHGLAGTGELF
TRBV27 | ASSLFGTDGTLNYGYT
TRBV19 | ASTSVSGANVLT